The 27 T cell receptor beta chains listed next were all sequenced from one sample in a study of long-term antiretroviral therapy in people with HIV. An immunoSEQ assay, version v3.0, was performed at survey level. The assay was immunoSEQ multiplex PCR, and TCRdb's table has in-frame clones only and misses some. The data hold more than 35,000 clones, with approximately 86% observed a single time. The sample here was unsorted PBMCs, taken just before starting antiretroviral therapy. Source of these receptors: a woman between 18 and 29 years old with HIV.

The chain is built from TRBV10-3 and TRBJ2-1; 9 bases agree with TRBD2. The germline V gene has CDR1 ENHRY and CDR2 SYGVKD. Trimming cost V 5 bases and J 0 bases; bases outside gene matches: 8. CDR3 length equals 17 residues. The CDR3 region is CAISLNRLADSYNEQFF. The CDR3 nucleotides are TGTGCCATCAGTCTAAATAGACTAGCGGACTCCTACAATGAGCAGTTCTTC.

The J gene is TRBJ2-5, the V gene TRBV6-5; maybe TRBD1 (5 bases). Trimming pared 5 bases from V and 2 bases from J, leaving 9 bases between. The CDR3 sequence is 13 residues long. Germline loops: CDR1 MNHEY, CDR2 SVGAGI. The CDR3 protein is CASSNDRQETQYF. The CDR3 DNA reads as TGTGCCAGCAGTAACGACAGACAAGAGACCCAGTACTTC.

The V gene is TRBV5-1, the J gene TRBJ2-7; the match to TRBD1 covers 7 bases. Germline-derived CDR1 and CDR2 are SGHRS and YFSETQ. Trimming removed 4 bases from V and 5 bases from J; junction bases left unmatched: 24. The CDR3 consists of 19 residues. The CDR3 spells CASSPTFGQVRRPMDEQYF. The DNA for the CDR3 is TGCGCCAGCAGCCCCACCTTCGGACAGGTAAGACGACCGATGGACGAGCAGTACTTC.

The rearrangement joins TRBV7-3 to TRBJ2-7, with 10 bases that match TRBD2. The germline V gene has CDR1 SGHTA and CDR2 FQGTGA. This CDR3 spans 18 amino acids. V shed 2 bases, J shed 2 bases, and the junction held 12 bases outside the gene matches. CDR3 loop: CASSLSASGSGNAYEQYF. The DNA for the CDR3 is TGTGCCAGCAGCTTATCGGCTAGCGGGAGCGGGAATGCCTACGAGCAGTACTTC.

This clone was seen once. This rearrangement joins TRBV7-8 to TRBJ2-7; perhaps TRBD2 as D (5 bases). The germline V gene has CDR1 SGHVS and CDR2 FQNEAQ. V was trimmed by 6 bases and J by 3 bases, leaving 15 bases between them. This CDR3 spans 14 amino acids. DNA of the CDR3: TGTGCCAGCAGTTCAAGGACTGGAATCTACGAGCAGTACTTC. This gives the protein CASSSRTGIYEQYF.

This rearrangement joins TRBV11-3 to TRBJ2-6; D ambiguous. Trimming removed 1 base at V and 2 bases at J, with 12 bases between. Germline assignment: CDR1 SGHNT and CDR2 YENEEA. The CDR3 extends over 17 amino acids. This CDR3 is CASSLGVEPAGANVLTF. The CDR3 DNA is TGTGCCAGCAGCTTAGGTGTGGAACCAGCTGGGGCCAACGTCCTGACTTTC.

The chain carries TRBV7-2 and TRBJ1-4; the D gene is possibly TRBD1 (5 bases). The CDR3 runs to 14 residues. CDR1 and CDR2 from the germline V gene are SGHTA and FQGNSA. Trimming removed 0 bases at V and 6 bases at J, with 8 bases between. The CDR3 loop is CASSLAGHYEKLFF. Here the CDR3 DNA reads TGTGCCAGCAGCTTAGCCGGACACTATGAAAAACTGTTTTTT.

The chain recombines TRBV11-2 with TRBJ2-2, with a possible D match to TRBD1 (5 bases). The CDR3 sequence is 16 residues long. Trimming removed 2 bases at V and 2 bases at J, with 12 bases between. CDR1 is SGHAT, CDR2 FQNNGV, per germline. Written as DNA, the CDR3 is TGTGCCAGCAGCTTACAGGGATGGGGAAACACCGGGGAGCTGTTTTTT. It yields the protein CASSLQGWGNTGELFF.

The chain links TRBV5-1 to TRBJ2-5; D is unclear. V lost 6 bases and J 4 bases, leaving 16 bases between the germline ends. The CDR3 consists of 14 residues. Germline CDR1 SGHRS, CDR2 YFSETQ. This CDR3 is CASKSSKLTETQYF. The DNA of the CDR3 is TGCGCCAGCAAATCATCTAAATTGACAGAGACCCAGTACTTC. Full variable domain (outside the CDR3, taken from reference TRBV5-1 and TRBJ2-5): KAGVTQTPRYLIKTRGQQVTLSCSPISGHRSVSWYQQTPGQGLQFLFEYFSETQRNKGNFPGRFSGRQFSNSRSEMNVSTLELGDSALYLCASKSSKLTETQYFGPGTRLLVL.

The chain links TRBV9 to TRBJ2-5; 12 positions match TRBD2. Unmatched junction bases numbered 5, after V lost 3 bases and J lost 5 bases. The CDR3 has 15 residues. Germline V lookup: CDR1 SGDLS, CDR2 YYNGEE. Here the CDR3 DNA reads TGTGCCAGCAGCGCACTAGCGGGAGGTGGGGAGACCCAGTACTTC. Its translation: CASSALAGGGETQYF.

This rearrangement joins TRBV15 to TRBJ2-4; the match to TRBD1 covers 10 bases. Germline V gives CDR1 LNHNV, CDR2 YYDKDF (reference sequence). CDR3 length equals 16 residues. V lost 3 bases to trimming and J lost 1 base; unmatched junction nucleotides: 3. CDR3: CATSSRQGAAKNIQYF. The CDR3 DNA reads as TGTGCCACCAGCAGTAGACAGGGGGCTGCCAAAAACATTCAGTACTTC.

The rearrangement joins TRBV5-5 to TRBJ1-2, with unresolved D. Trimming left V 7 bases short and J 1 base short, with 11 bases between. The CDR3 sequence is 13 residues long. Germline CDR1 SGHKS, CDR2 YYEKEE (reference sequence). In nucleotides, the CDR3 is TGTGCCAGCGCCGAGGACGTTAACTATGGCTACACCTTC. As protein: CASAEDVNYGYTF. Looking up the rest from reference TRBV5-5 and TRBJ1-2 gives the full variable domain: DAGVTQSPTHLIKTRGQQVTLRCSPISGHKSVSWYQQVLGQGPQFIFQYYEKEERGRGNFPDRFSARQFPNYSSELNVNALLLGDSALYLCASAEDVNYGYTFGSGTRLTVV.

The DNA for the CDR3 is TGTGCCAGCAGTTTAGAGCCGGCCTACAATGAGCAGTTCTTC. Its protein is CASSLEPAYNEQFF. The chain is built from TRBV6-4 and TRBJ2-1; the D is unclear. V shed 5 bases and J shed 2 bases, with 10 bases lying between them. The CDR3 covers 14 residues. Per germline, CDR1 MRHNA and CDR2 SNTAGT.

V and J are TRBV18 and TRBJ2-1, with D hard to call. Germline V CDR1 and CDR2: KGHSH, LQKENI. The CDR3 contains 16 residues. V was cut by 3 bases and J by 0 bases, with 12 bases left in between. The CDR3 DNA sequence: TGTGCCAGCTCACCTTCTCCGGGCCCCTCCTACAATGAGCAGTTCTTC. Protein product: CASSPSPGPSYNEQFF.

CDR3 sequence (DNA): TGCGCCAGCAGCTGGGGGATAGGCGAGTTAAGCACAGATACGCAGTATTTT. Amino acid sequence: CASSWGIGELSTDTQYF. The chain has TRBV5-1 and TRBJ2-3, with D perhaps TRBD1 or TRBD2 (5 bases each). From germline, CDR1 is SGHRS and CDR2 YFSETQ. The V and J ends lost 3 bases and 0 bases respectively, with 17 bases between them. CDR3 length: 17 residues.

The chain joins TRBV6-1 to TRBJ1-1; 7 nucleotides agree with TRBD1. CDR3 size: 13 residues. V shed 10 bases, J shed 5 bases, and the junction held 10 bases outside the gene matches. Germline CDR1 MNHNS, CDR2 SASEGT. This CDR3 reads CATSSQGGTEAFF. The CDR3 DNA reads TGTGCCACCTCGTCGCAGGGGGGGACTGAAGCTTTCTTT.

As regards this clone: This sample includes further DNA sequences coding for the same CDR3. The CDR3 region is CATSRDRGPSYEQYF. CDR3 nucleotides: TGTGCCACCAGCAGAGATCGGGGTCCCTCCTACGAGCAGTACTTC. V is TRBV15 and J is TRBJ2-7; tentative D call: TRBD2 (5 bases). The CDR3 extends over 15 amino acids. V lost 0 bases, J lost 0 bases, and 9 bases lay in between. Germline loops: CDR1 LNHNV, CDR2 YYDKDF (reference sequence). The variable domain in full, with the rest retrieved from reference TRBV15 and TRBJ2-7, is DAMVIQNPRYQVTQFGKPVTLSCSQTLNHNVMYWYQQKSSQAPKLLFHYYDKDFNNEADTPDNFQSRRPNTSFCFLDIRSPGLGDTAMYLCATSRDRGPSYEQYFGPGTRLTVT.

V and J are TRBV28 and TRBJ2-4; TRBD1 is a possible D gene (5 bases). CDR1 and CDR2 from the germline V gene are MDHEN and SYDVKM. The length of the CDR3 is 16 residues. V lost 3 bases, J lost 0 bases, and 12 bases lay in between. CDR3 bases: TGTGCCAGCAGTTTCCCAGGGAATATAGCCAAAAACATTCAGTACTTC. This gives the protein CASSFPGNIAKNIQYF.

The chain employs TRBV5-1 and TRBJ1-6, with no clear D. The CDR3 totals 14 residues. The germline V and J ends were trimmed by 0 bases and 7 bases, with 8 bases remaining between them. The germline CDR1 and CDR2 sequences are SGHRS and YFSETQ. CDR3 DNA sequence: TGCGCCAGCAGCTTGGGCGGCCGGAATTCACCCCTCCACTTT. It codes for CASSLGGRNSPLHF.

The CDR3 coding sequence is TGTGCCAGCAGCTTAATAGGGGAGGGGACAGATACGCAGTATTTT. It yields the protein CASSLIGEGTDTQYF. V usage is TRBV7-3 and J usage is TRBJ2-3; 7 nucleotides align to TRBD2. This CDR3 region has 15 residues. The ends lost 1 base at V and 3 bases at J; junction bases unmatched: 4. The V gene's germline CDR1 is SGHTA and CDR2 FQGTGA.

CDR3 amino acids: CASSRGGGVWHTEAFF. For the CDR3, the DNA is TGCGCCAGCAGCAGGGGTGGGGGCGTATGGCACACTGAAGCTTTCTTT. The chain uses TRBV5-1 and TRBJ1-1; weak D call: TRBD1 (6 bases). Germline V gene data show CDR1 as SGHRS and CDR2 as YFSETQ. The V end lost 4 bases, the J end lost 3 bases, and 19 bases lay between the germline ends. The CDR3 runs 16 residues. The entire variable domain, with the rest obtained from reference TRBV5-1 and TRBJ1-1, is as follows: KAGVTQTPRYLIKTRGQQVTLSCSPISGHRSVSWYQQTPGQGLQFLFEYFSETQRNKGNFPGRFSGRQFSNSRSEMNVSTLELGDSALYLCASSRGGGVWHTEAFFGQGTRLTVV.

This sequence joins TRBV5-4 and TRBJ2-3; perhaps D is TRBD1 or TRBD2 (6 bases each). V shed 5 bases and J shed 1 base, with 17 bases lying between them. This CDR3 spans 16 amino acids. CDR1 and CDR2 from the germline V gene are SGHNT and YYREEE (reference sequence). The CDR3 nucleotides read TGTGCCAGCAGATACCGGTCGGGGGCGGGCACAGATACGCAGTATTTT. This sequence encodes CASRYRSGAGTDTQYF.

V usage is TRBV4-2 and J usage is TRBJ2-7, with 8 bases lining up with TRBD1. The CDR3 is made up of 15 amino acids. J lost 0 bases, V lost 1 base, and 2 bases had no gene match. Germline CDR1 and CDR2: LGHNA and YNFKEQ. Written as DNA, the CDR3 is TGTGCCAGCAGCCAAGGACAGGGGAGCTCCTACGAGCAGTACTTC. Protein: CASSQGQGSSYEQYF.

The rearrangement links TRBV7-9 to TRBJ2-4, with a weak D call TRBD1 (6 bases). V was trimmed by 4 bases and J by 0 bases, leaving 22 bases between them. Germline values: CDR1 SEHNR, CDR2 FQNEAQ (reference sequence). CDR3 size: 19 residues. The CDR3 coding sequence is TGTGCCAGCAGCTCTCCGGTGCCCACAGGGTCTCTAGCCAAAAACATTCAGTACTTC. Translating gives CASSSPVPTGSLAKNIQYF.

CDR3 amino acids: CASSRGGSWSYEQYF. The CDR3 nucleotides are TGTGCCAGCAGCCGGGGGGGGAGCTGGTCCTACGAGCAGTACTTC. This chain links TRBV7-9 with TRBJ2-7; 8 bases are shared with TRBD2. V lost 5 bases and J lost 1; bases outside the gene matches: 7. The germline CDR1 and CDR2 sequences are SEHNR and FQNEAQ (reference sequence). This CDR3 is built from 15 residues.

The rearrangement uses TRBV5-1 and TRBJ1-2; TRBD1 might be the D (5 bases). CDR1 is SGHRS and CDR2 is YFSETQ in the germline V gene. This CDR3 spans 17 amino acids. Between the trimmed V and J ends, which lost 0 bases and 3 bases, there was a span of 18 bases. In DNA, the CDR3 is TGCGCCAGCAGCTTGGCCGCTCAGGAAGGGGTCTACTATGGCTACACCTTC. Translated: CASSLAAQEGVYYGYTF.

The V and J genes are TRBV28 and TRBJ2-6; 7 bases are a match to TRBD1. J gave up 2 bases and V 6 bases, and 10 bases lay outside the gene matches. Looked up from germline, CDR1 is MDHEN and CDR2 is SYDVKM. CDR3 length: 17 residues. CDR3 bases: TGTGCCAGCAGAACGACAGGGATCCCGCCTGGGGCCAACGTCCTGACTTTC. It specifies CASRTTGIPPGANVLTF.